Following are 17 T cell receptor beta chains from one sample sequenced in a study of Graves' ophthalmopathy and Graves' hyperthyroidism. As the template, RNA transcripts were used to amplify TCR beta CDR3 regions. First-round RT-PCR with HTBI primers preceded a second-round multiplex PCR. TCRdb called the multiplex PCR reads again in MiXCR, with one record for every CDR3 protein. The sample records about 620,000 distinct CDR3 sequences, around a fifth being singletons. The source material was peripheral blood. The receptors were sampled from a woman aged 18-29 years with stable Graves' hyperthyroidism. Some clones in this sample may be carry-over from other donors' samples.

Concerning this clonotype itself: This may be a read error: a much more frequent sequence differs by one nucleotide. V usage is TRBV20-1 and J usage is TRBJ1-6; TRBD1 agrees at 9 bases. Germline V gene data show CDR1 as DFQATT and CDR2 as SNEGSKA (reference sequence). The CDR3 has 15 amino acids. CDR3 in amino acids: CSATIPGQGVSHLHF. The CDR3 region has the DNA TGCAGTGCCACCATTCCGGGACAGGGTGTCTCACACCTCCACTTT.

The table lists this clonotype with a count of one. The J gene is TRBJ1-3, the V gene TRBV6-5, with D perhaps matching TRBD1 (5 bases). Germline V gives CDR1 MNHEY, CDR2 SVGAGI. The CDR3 runs to 17 residues. V was cut by 2 bases and J by 4 bases, with 18 bases left in between. This CDR3 reads CASSYGRVGVSGNTIYF. The CDR3 DNA reads TGTGCCAGCAGTTACGGGAGGGTAGGGGTATCCGGAAACACCATATATTTT.

In its sample, this clonotype was seen a few times. The V call is TRBV20-1, the J call TRBJ2-5, with 9 nucleotides matching TRBD1. The J segment lost 5 bases and the V segment lost 0 bases, leaving 10 bases of the junction unmatched. The CDR3 is 16 amino acids. In germline, CDR1 is DFQATT, CDR2 SNEGSKA (reference sequence). CDR3 loop: CSARDAEGQGLETQYF. CDR3 in DNA: TGCAGTGCTAGAGACGCCGAGGGACAGGGTTTGGAGACCCAGTACTTC.

This clonotype appeared a few times. The chain has TRBV7-2 and TRBJ2-5, with D possibly being TRBD1 or TRBD2 (6 bases each). The CDR3 consists of 14 residues. Trimming removed 5 bases from V and 1 base from J, with 11 bases in between. CDR1 is SGHTA and CDR2 is FQGNSA in the germline V gene. CDR3 coding DNA: TGTGCCAGCAGCGTTACGGGGGCCCAAGAGACCCAGTACTTC. It translates to CASSVTGAQETQYF. Combining the CDR3 with reference TRBV7-2 and TRBJ2-5 gives the whole variable domain GAGVSQSPSNKVTEKGKDVELRCDPISGHTALYWYRQSLGQGLEFLIYFQGNSAPDKSGLPSDRFSAERTGGSVSTLTIQRTQQEDSAVYLCASSVTGAQETQYFGPGTRLLVL.

This clonotype was seen repeatedly, ten times or more. V usage is TRBV20-1 and J usage is TRBJ1-1, with 7 bases that match TRBD1. The CDR3 sequence is 12 residues long. The V segment lost 6 bases and the J segment 3 bases; nucleotides outside the gene matches: 4. Germline assignment: CDR1 DFQATT and CDR2 SNEGSKA (reference sequence). This CDR3 reads CSAGTEDTEAFF. DNA of the CDR3: TGCAGTGCCGGGACAGAGGACACTGAAGCTTTCTTT.

The CDR3 spells CASSLQGRGPGFYSNQPQHF. The CDR3, as DNA: TGTGCCAGCAGCTTACAGGGGCGCGGCCCCGGATTTTATAGCAATCAGCCCCAGCATTTT. The chain combines TRBV7-2 with TRBJ1-5; possible D gene TRBD1, 6 bases. Germline lookup yields CDR1 SGHTA and CDR2 FQGNSA. Trimming pared 2 bases from V and 0 bases from J, leaving 23 bases between. The CDR3 extends over 20 amino acids.

J is TRBJ1-2 and V is TRBV6-1; possibly TRBD1 for D (5 bases). The germline CDR1 and CDR2 sequences are MNHNS and SASEGT. The CDR3 is 16 amino acids. V lost 3 bases, J lost 4 bases, and 18 bases lay in between. This CDR3 is CASSEALGRASYGYTF. For the CDR3, the DNA is TGTGCCAGCAGTGAGGCCCTGGGCAGGGCATCCTATGGCTACACCTTC.

This clonotype was recorded at least ten times. The chain uses TRBV27 and TRBJ1-1; TRBD1 agrees at 7 bases. The CDR3 spans 13 residues. Germline-derived CDR1 and CDR2 are MNHEY and SMNVEV (reference sequence). V lost 5 bases, J lost 7 bases, and 7 bases stayed unmatched. DNA of the CDR3: TGTGCCAGCAGTCCCAAACAGGGGAATGAAGCTTTCTTT. Translated, it gives CASSPKQGNEAFF.

This clonotype was seen a handful of times. V usage is TRBV10-3 and J usage is TRBJ2-5, with TRBD2 identical over 12 bases. The CDR3 runs to 15 residues. Germline values: CDR1 ENHRY, CDR2 SYGVKD. After removal of 10 bases from V and 3 bases from J, the junction contained 9 bases not matched to a gene. CDR3 in amino acids: CASRPSGGAEETQYF. CDR3 DNA sequence: TGTGCCAGCCGACCTAGCGGGGGGGCCGAAGAGACCCAGTACTTC.

This clonotype has more than one count but fewer than ten. This rearrangement joins TRBV11-1 to TRBJ2-7; 11 bases line up with TRBD2. Trimming at V came to 2 bases and at J to 0 bases, leaving 3 bases not matched to a gene. Germline V lookup: CDR1 SGHAT, CDR2 FQDESV (reference sequence). The CDR3 is 16 amino acids. The CDR3 loop is CASSLPGTSGSYEQYF. In DNA, the CDR3 is TGTGCCAGCAGCTTACCCGGGACTAGCGGCTCCTACGAGCAGTACTTC.

In its sample, this clonotype was seen a few times. V and J are TRBV28 and TRBJ1-5; 9 bases agree with TRBD1. The CDR3 consists of 16 residues. Germline V gene sequence: CDR1 MDHEN, CDR2 SYDVKM. Unmatched junction bases numbered 10, after V lost 9 bases and J lost 1 base. CDR3 residues: CASIEQGARSNQPQHF. CDR3 sequence (DNA): TGTGCCAGTATCGAACAGGGGGCGCGGAGCAATCAGCCCCAGCATTTT.

In this sample, this clonotype turned up a few times. V usage is TRBV5-1 and J usage is TRBJ2-5; D possibly matches TRBD1 or TRBD2 (6 bases each). V lost 0 bases and J lost 4, with 13 bases in between. Germline CDR1 SGHRS, CDR2 YFSETQ. The CDR3 contains 15 residues. The CDR3 sequence is CASSLADRRGETQYF. Written as DNA, the CDR3 is TGCGCCAGCAGCTTGGCCGACAGGAGGGGAGAGACCCAGTACTTC. The entire variable domain, with the rest obtained from reference TRBV5-1 and TRBJ2-5, is as follows: KAGVTQTPRYLIKTRGQQVTLSCSPISGHRSVSWYQQTPGQGLQFLFEYFSETQRNKGNFPGRFSGRQFSNSRSEMNVSTLELGDSALYLCASSLADRRGETQYFGPGTRLLVL.

In this sample, this clonotype turned up a few times. The V gene is TRBV6-1, the J gene TRBJ1-2, with no clear D. The CDR3 runs to 16 residues. The ends were cut back, 2 bases at V and 0 bases at J, with 13 bases in the middle. Germline CDR1 and CDR2: MNHNS and SASEGT. The CDR3 DNA reads TGTGCCAGCAGTGAATGGGTCAGCTCTACTAACTATGGCTACACCTTC. Encoded protein: CASSEWVSSTNYGYTF.

This clonotype was seen more than once but under ten times. The chain combines TRBV3-1 with TRBJ1-2; tentative D call: TRBD1 (5 bases). V was shortened by 1 base and J by 2 bases, with 20 bases between the two germline ends. The CDR3 runs 18 residues. Germline V lookup: CDR1 LGHDT, CDR2 YNNKEL (reference sequence). The CDR3 sequence is CASSQGPSGGTRNYGYTF. The CDR3 DNA follows: TGTGCCAGCAGCCAAGGCCCCTCGGGGGGGACTAGGAACTATGGCTACACCTTC.

Ten or more counts support this clonotype. The V and J genes are TRBV19 and TRBJ1-3; tentative D call: TRBD1 (5 bases). Germline-derived CDR1 and CDR2 are LNHDA and SQIVND (reference sequence). The CDR3 is made up of 13 amino acids. V lost 9 bases and J 0 bases, leaving 9 bases between the germline ends. Here the CDR3 DNA reads TGTGCCAGCGATGGGGGCTCTGGAAACACCATATATTTT. As protein: CASDGGSGNTIYF.

This clonotype was picked up many times. The V call is TRBV2, the J call TRBJ2-7, with 8 bases identical to TRBD2. With V trimmed by 6 bases and J by 7 bases, 5 bases remained unmatched. The germline gives CDR1 SNHLY, CDR2 FYNNEI. The CDR3 runs 12 residues. The CDR3 DNA sequence: TGTGCCAGCAGCCGGGTAGCGGGGGAGCAGTACTTC. It codes for CASSRVAGEQYF.

The chain employs TRBV5-1 and TRBJ2-2; D may be TRBD1 (5 bases). In germline, CDR1 is SGHRS, CDR2 YFSETQ. V lost 2 bases and J lost 0, with 14 bases in between. CDR3 length: 17 amino acids. In nucleotides, the CDR3 is TGCGCCAGCAGCTTAAGTAGGGGCCAAGCGAACACCGGGGAGCTGTTTTTT. It yields the protein CASSLSRGQANTGELFF.